The clone carrying this TCR beta chain appeared once. The entry originates in a study of blood T cell repertoires in COVID-19. The wider study: The United States, Italy and Spain supplied acute and convalescent COVID-19 samples. Nucleic acid was either cDNA or gDNA, and it came from T cells, B-cell-depleted T cells, or PBMCs.

Authors' processing steps: Amplification from reference gene primers served as the basis for estimated nucleated cell counts. Using immunoSEQ multiplex PCR, the repertoire was profiled, and TCRdb retains in-frame clones only, with some absent. V and J calls and clone size are as listed in that table; D and trimming were resolved from the DNA. Seen here are 45,000 to 55,000 clones, over 70% observed once, and the top ten hold about 15%. This CDR3 comprises 12 residues. The germline CDR1 and CDR2 sequences are SNHLY and FYNNEI. The germline V and J ends were trimmed by 2 bases and 6 bases, with 8 bases remaining between them.

This chain uses TRBV2 with TRBJ2-7; a weak D match, TRBD2 (6 bases). This clonotype originated in a human donor with active or convalescent COVID-19. The donor label of this sample is uncertain. The sample consisted of peripheral blood. In DNA, the CDR3 is TGTGCCAGCAGTGAAAGAGCGGGCGAGCAGTACTTC. This sequence encodes CASSERAGEQYF. Supplemented by reference TRBV2 and TRBJ2-7, the full variable domain reads EPEVTQTPSHQVTQMGQEVILRCVPISNHLYFYWYRQILGQKVEFLVSFYNNEISEKSEIFDDQFSVERPDGSNFTLKIRSTKLEDSAMYFCASSERAGEQYFGPGTRLTVT.